The 12 T cell receptor beta chains given below trace back to one sample, sequenced in a study of T cells in narcolepsy. Repertoires were generated with immunoSEQ multiplex PCR, while TCRdb's copy carries only in-frame clones and drops some. The sample has some 24,000 clones; more than 80% are singletons. The sample was CD45RA- memory CD4+ T cells from PBMCs. All receptors derive from a human donor with narcolepsy.

The V gene is TRBV10-2, the J gene TRBJ2-1; 10 bases match TRBD2. V was pared by 5 bases and J by 1 base, with 20 bases of the junction left unmatched. The CDR3 spans 21 residues. The germline V gene has CDR1 WSHSY and CDR2 SAAADI. The CDR3 is CASSMFYPTSGWKGSYNEQFF. CDR3 in DNA: TGCGCCAGCAGTATGTTTTACCCGACTAGCGGGTGGAAGGGATCCTACAATGAGCAGTTCTTC.

The chain recombines TRBV6-4 with TRBJ1-2; TRBD1 is a possible D gene (5 bases). V lost 4 bases to trimming and J lost 4 bases, with 10 bases between them. The CDR3 loop spans 13 amino acids. Germline V CDR1 and CDR2: MRHNA, SNTAGT. CDR3 nucleotides: TGTGCCAGCAGTGCCCAGGGTACCTATGGCTACACCTTC. Amino acid sequence: CASSAQGTYGYTF.

This clone has more than one count but fewer than ten. This chain connects TRBV4-1 to TRBJ1-5; perhaps TRBD1 as D (5 bases). Germline loops: CDR1 MGHRA, CDR2 YSYEKL. The CDR3 spans 18 residues. Between the trimmed V and J ends, which lost 1 base and 4 bases, there was a span of 20 bases. Here the CDR3 DNA reads TGCGCCAGCAGCCAAGTGAATTTGGTAGGGACTCAGAATCAGCCCCAGCATTTT. Its translation is CASSQVNLVGTQNQPQHF.

The chain is built from TRBV15 and TRBJ2-7; 9 positions match TRBD1. CDR1 and CDR2 from the germline V gene are LNHNV and YYDKDF (reference sequence). The CDR3 has 13 amino acids. V shed 3 bases, J shed 4 bases, and the junction held 1 base outside the gene matches. The CDR3 DNA is TGTGCCACCAGCAGGGACAGGGGATACGAGCAGTACTTC. It codes for CATSRDRGYEQYF.

V gene TRBV6-1 combines with J gene TRBJ1-2; D remains unclear. This CDR3 contains 13 residues. V dropped 3 bases and J dropped 5 bases, with 10 bases sitting between them. The germline gives CDR1 MNHNS, CDR2 SASEGT. As DNA, the CDR3 is TGTGCCAGCAGTGACAGGTTCTCTTATGGCTACACCTTC. It codes for CASSDRFSYGYTF.

The genes are TRBV7-9 and TRBJ2-3; D may be TRBD2 (6 bases). This CDR3 contains 16 residues. Trimming stripped 5 bases from V and 1 base from J, with 16 bases between. Germline lookup yields CDR1 SEHNR and CDR2 FQNEAQ (reference sequence). CDR3 coding DNA: TGTGCCAGCAGCACCGACGGGAGTGGGGGCACAGATACGCAGTATTTT. Translation: CASSTDGSGGTDTQYF.

This chain connects TRBV7-2 to TRBJ2-5; the match to TRBD1 covers 8 bases. There are 16 residues in the CDR3. CDR1 is SGHTA and CDR2 is FQGNSA in the germline V gene. Trimming at V came to 3 bases and at J to 0 bases, leaving 6 bases not matched to a gene. CDR3 region: CASSFDRGGNQETQYF. The CDR3 DNA follows: TGTGCCAGCAGCTTTGACAGGGGCGGGAACCAAGAGACCCAGTACTTC.

This sequence joins TRBV6-1 and TRBJ1-4; TRBD1 might be the D (5 bases). The V end was cut by 8 bases, the J end by 8 bases, with 18 bases between. Germline CDR1 is MNHNS and CDR2 is SASEGT. CDR3 length: 14 residues. CDR3 sequence: CASHNGGIVEKLFF. CDR3 DNA: TGTGCCAGCCACAACGGGGGGATTGTGGAAAAACTGTTTTTT.

V gene TRBV28 combines with J gene TRBJ2-6; 8 nucleotides align to TRBD1. CDR3 length equals 16 residues. CDR1 MDHEN and CDR2 SYDVKM come from the germline V gene. V lost 6 bases and J lost 0; bases outside the gene matches: 4. Written as DNA, the CDR3 is TGTGCCAGCAGCGGGACAGGAGTCTCTGGGGCCAACGTCCTGACTTTC. It encodes CASSGTGVSGANVLTF.

V gene TRBV29-1 combines with J gene TRBJ2-5; D might be TRBD1 (7 bases). Germline V gene lookup returns CDR1 SQVTM and CDR2 ANQGSEA. The CDR3 covers 15 residues. V gave up 6 bases and J gave up 3 bases, with 20 bases separating them. Here the CDR3 DNA reads TGCAGCGTGGGGGGCTTTGGACAGGCAAAAGAGACCCAGTACTTC. It codes for CSVGGFGQAKETQYF.

The chain combines TRBV6-1 with TRBJ2-1; 8 nucleotides match TRBD1. The CDR3 consists of 14 residues. Germline loops: CDR1 MNHNS, CDR2 SASEGT. Trimming removed 4 bases from V and 5 bases from J; junction bases left unmatched: 4. The CDR3 coding sequence is TGTGCCAGCAGTGGACAGGGGTGGAACAATGAGCAGTTCTTC. It codes for CASSGQGWNNEQFF.

This clone has a single count. The rearrangement joins TRBV7-2 to TRBJ2-5; 9 bases are a match to TRBD2. V dropped 6 bases and J dropped 0; count of bases not matched to a gene: 8. CDR3 length equals 16 residues. Germline-derived CDR1 and CDR2 are SGHTA and FQGNSA. In nucleotides, the CDR3 is TGTGCCAGCAGGTCGGGACTAGCCCCGTACCAAGAGACCCAGTACTTC. Protein product: CASRSGLAPYQETQYF.